This TCR beta chain was identified in a study of blood T cell repertoires in COVID-19. Study-wide background: COVID-19 samples collected from the United States, Italy and Spain covered acute and convalescent phases.

Germline CDR1 LGHDT, CDR2 YNNKEL (reference sequence). V was shortened by 1 base and J by 10 bases, with 13 bases between the two germline ends. CDR3 length equals 13 residues. Profiling relied on immunoSEQ multiplex PCR, and the TCRdb table lists in-frame clones only, not all of them. The sample lists under 150,000 clones, roughly 85% seen once, with roughly 5% in the top ten. The TCR comes from a woman in her sixties or seventies with COVID-19, enrolled during active disease. The rearrangement links TRBV3-1 (or the pseudogene TRBV3-2) to TRBJ1-1; the D is unclear. Specimen: peripheral blood. The CDR3: CASSQGTGSRAFF. The DNA of the CDR3 is TGTGCCAGCAGCCAAGGGACGGGGAGTCGAGCTTTCTTT.